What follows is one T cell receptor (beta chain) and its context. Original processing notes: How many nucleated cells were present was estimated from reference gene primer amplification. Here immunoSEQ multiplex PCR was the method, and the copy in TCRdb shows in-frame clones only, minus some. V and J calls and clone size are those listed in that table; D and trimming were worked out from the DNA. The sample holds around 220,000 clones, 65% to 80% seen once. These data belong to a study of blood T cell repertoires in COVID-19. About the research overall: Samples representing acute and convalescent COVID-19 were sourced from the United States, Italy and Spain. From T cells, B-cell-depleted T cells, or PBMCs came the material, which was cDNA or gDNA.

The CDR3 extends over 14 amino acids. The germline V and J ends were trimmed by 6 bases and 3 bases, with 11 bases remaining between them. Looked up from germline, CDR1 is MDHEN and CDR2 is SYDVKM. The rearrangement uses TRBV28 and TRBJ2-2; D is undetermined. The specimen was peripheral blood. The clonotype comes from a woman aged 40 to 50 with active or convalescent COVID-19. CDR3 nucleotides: TGTGCCAGCAGAGAATTAGTGGACACCGGGGAGCTGTTTTTT. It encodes CASRELVDTGELFF.